Listed below are T cell receptor beta chains from one sample, sequenced in a study of T cells in Graves' hyperthyroidism and ophthalmopathy. TCRdb called the multiplex PCR reads again in MiXCR, with one record for every CDR3 protein. In the table there are approximately 700,000 distinct CDR3 sequences, 45% of which are singletons. Sample: peripheral blood or thyroid tissue (not recorded which). Every receptor here comes from an adult man with Graves' disease, either hyperthyroidism or ophthalmopathy (not recorded which). Each CDR3 is given with its conserved first and last residue. A D gene is named only where the DNA matches it firmly. Clone size is shown for a subset of rows, as once, few, many or a class of expanded clone.

length | size | D | J | V | DNA | CDR3
16 | - | TRBD1 | TRBJ2-1 | TRBV5-1 | TGCGCCAGCAGCTTGCCGGGGACAGGGAACTACAATGAGCAGTTCTTC | CASSLPGTGNYNEQFF
12 | few | - | TRBJ2-5 | TRBV12-3/TRBV12-4 | TGTGCCAGCAGTTTAGCATCCCCGCCCCAGTACTTC | CASSLASPPQYF
10 | - | - | TRBJ1-2 | TRBV10-1 | TGCGCCCGGAGGGGCTATGGCTACACCTTC | CARRGYGYTF
16 | many | - | TRBJ2-6 | TRBV7-8 | TGTGCCAGCAGCTTAGATGGCAGCTCTGGGGCCAACGTCCTGACTTTC | CASSLDGSSGANVLTF
14 | - | - | TRBJ2-7 | TRBV10-3 | TGTGCCAGCAGCTGGTTATTGGGCGCCTACGAGCAGTACTTC | CASSWLLGAYEQYF
15 | - | - | TRBJ1-5 | TRBV9 | TGTGCCAGCGCTCCTACAGGGTTGGGCAATCAGCCCCAGCATTTT | CASAPTGLGNQPQHF
12 | - | - | TRBJ1-1 | TRBV29-1 | TGCAGCAAAACAGGGTCGGGCACTGAAGCTTTCTTT | CSKTGSGTEAFF
15 | - | TRBD1 | TRBJ1-2 | TRBV9 | TGTGCCAGCAGCGCCAACACCGGGACAGGGGATGGCTACACCTTC | CASSANTGTGDGYTF
16 | - | TRBD1 | TRBJ1-2 | TRBV5-4 | TGTGCCAGCAGCCCTATTGCAGGACAGGGATCTTATGGCTACACCTTC | CASSPIAGQGSYGYTF
17 | many | TRBD2 | TRBJ2-5 | TRBV15 | TGTGCCACCAGCAGCCACTTAAGCGGGAGCTTGTGGGAGACCCAGTACTTC | CATSSHLSGSLWETQYF
14 | - | - | TRBJ2-7 | TRBV7-2 | TGTGCCAGCAGCTCCGGGGGAAACTACGTTGGGCAGTACTTC | CASSSGGNYVGQYF
17 | - | - | TRBJ1-4 | TRBV6-5 | TGTGCCAGCAGTTACCCTCGTACAGGGACGGTTCAGGAAAAACTGTTTTTT | CASSYPRTGTVQEKLFF
15 | - | - | TRBJ1-1 | TRBV6-6 | TGTGCCAGCAGTGACATGGGGCGCCCTTACGAAACGGCTTTCTTT | CASSDMGRPYETAFF
14 | once | - | TRBJ2-7 | TRBV5-5 | TGTGCCAGCAGCCCCAGACAGTCTGCCTACGAGCAGTACTTC | CASSPRQSAYEQYF
14 | many | - | TRBJ2-7 | TRBV29-1 | TGCAGCGTTGAAGATGTTACTACAGGGAACGAGCAGTACTTC | CSVEDVTTGNEQYF
14 | - | TRBD2 | TRBJ2-5 | TRBV20-1 | TGCAGTGCTAGTGTCGGACTAGCGGGAGAGACCCAGTACTTC | CSASVGLAGETQYF
17 | - | TRBD2 | TRBJ2-5 | TRBV7-2 | TGTGCCAGCAGCTTTTCACTAGCGGAACGGTACCAAGAGACCCAGTACTTC | CASSFSLAERYQETQYF
16 | - | - | TRBJ2-6 | TRBV10-1 | TGCGCCAGCTCACCTGACAGGGAGGTTGGGGCCAACGTCCTGACTTTC | CASSPDREVGANVLTF
14 | few | - | TRBJ2-5 | TRBV20-1 | TGCAGTGCTAAACGAGGAATTGGGGGGGAGACCCAGTACTTC | CSAKRGIGGETQYF